A selection of T cell receptor beta chains follows, all from one sample in a study of post-analysis software for immune sequencing data. TCRdb used MiXCR to reprocess the PCR reads, holding one entry per CDR3 protein. Of approximately 350,000 distinct CDR3 sequences listed, roughly 36% are singletons. The specimen sequenced was blood. Receptors originate from a girl aged 5-17 years with multiple sclerosis. The CDR3 runs from the conserved cysteine through the conserved F or W. The order of the fields is D gene, J gene, V gene, clone size, CDR3 length, CDR3 protein, CDR3 DNA. D genes are given only for firm matches. Only part of the rows carry a size: once, few, many, or a class if the clone is expanded.

D: NA
J: TRBJ2-1
V: TRBV6-1
size: NA
length: 13
CDR3: CASSELPRGEQFF
DNA: TGTGCCAGCAGCGAACTACCCCGAGGTGAGCAGTTCTTC

D: TRBD2
J: TRBJ2-3
V: TRBV3-1
size: few
length: 16
CDR3: CASSQGLRGGTDTQYF
DNA: TGTGCCAGCAGCCAAGGTCTGCGGGGGGGCACAGATACGCAGTATTTT

D: TRBD1
J: TRBJ2-7
V: TRBV5-1
size: NA
length: 16
CDR3: CASDSTGGPLRYEQYF
DNA: TGCGCCAGCGACTCGACAGGGGGCCCTCTACGGTACGAGCAGTACTTC

D: TRBD1
J: TRBJ2-6
V: TRBV7-9
size: NA
length: 19
CDR3: CASSLSPGQGISGANVLTF
DNA: TGTGCCAGCAGCTTGAGTCCGGGACAGGGCATCTCTGGGGCCAACGTCCTGACTTTC

D: NA
J: TRBJ1-1
V: TRBV5-1
size: few
length: 13
CDR3: CASSLVGDAEAFF
DNA: TGCGCCAGCAGCTTGGTAGGGGATGCTGAAGCTTTCTTT

D: NA
J: TRBJ2-7
V: TRBV20-1
size: NA
length: 13
CDR3: CSARAGKPYEQYF
DNA: TGCAGTGCTAGAGCGGGGAAACCCTACGAGCAGTACTTC

D: TRBD1
J: TRBJ1-4
V: TRBV7-2
size: once
length: 15
CDR3: CASSLAQGQNEKLFF
DNA: TGTGCCAGCAGCTTGGCACAGGGGCAAAATGAAAAACTGTTTTTT

D: NA
J: TRBJ2-1
V: TRBV2
size: few
length: 15
CDR3: CASSPGLSSYNEQFF
DNA: TGTGCCAGCAGTCCGGGTCTTAGCTCCTACAATGAGCAGTTCTTC

D: TRBD1
J: TRBJ1-2
V: TRBV5-1
size: NA
length: 15
CDR3: CASSRTTDRGLGYTF
DNA: TGCGCCAGCAGCCGCACCACGGACAGGGGGCTTGGCTACACCTTC

D: TRBD1
J: TRBJ1-4
V: TRBV20-1
size: NA
length: 13
CDR3: CSANRGTDEKLFF
DNA: TGCAGTGCTAACAGGGGTACGGATGAAAAACTGTTTTTT